This T cell receptor beta chain stems from a study of OX40 agonist ivuxolimab in advanced cancers. Overall study findings and caveats: Among the lowest levels of clonal expansion were found in partial responders at 0.1-3.0 mg/kg. In a subset of nonresponders, normalized T-cell clonal expansion was also low.

Looked up from germline, CDR1 is SNHLY and CDR2 is FYNNEI. CDR3 size: 14 residues. Trimming cost V 4 bases and J 5 bases, with 14 bases left between them. The assay was immunoSEQ multiplex PCR, and TCRdb's table has in-frame clones only and misses some. The sample yields 45,000 to 50,000 clones, 75% to 90% seen once. Note on this clone: The antigen remains undetermined.

The sample in question was CD4+ or CD8+ T cells sorted from blood, obtained in a trial of the OX40 agonist ivuxolimab. The TCR originated in an adult with an advanced solid tumor such as melanoma, head and neck, liver or kidney cancer. The rearrangement links TRBV2 to TRBJ1-2; the D is unclear. The CDR3 region has the DNA TGTGCCAGCAGTGGTGAAGGCCTAGGTTATGGCTACACCTTC. Protein: CASSGEGLGYGYTF.